This T cell receptor beta chain stems from a study of cytomegalovirus exposure and HLA in healthy donors. A word on this clone: Antigen specificity is unknown.

The CDR3 spans 11 residues. Germline CDR1 DFQATT, CDR2 SNEGSKA (reference sequence). Trimming took 5 bases from V and 5 from J, leaving 9 bases between them. Assay: immunoSEQ multiplex PCR; the TCRdb copy retains only in-frame clones and omits some. Among 100,000 to 130,000 clones listed, approximately 85% were seen once. Whole-study findings and limits: Among TCR beta chains, those listed as cytomegalovirus-associated numbered more than 150. In vitro assays verified that three CMV-associated chains recognized CMV antigens specifically. The tendency of first-cohort TCR clusters to co-occur in the roughly 130 validation repertoires was the finding of a later analysis.

This sequence originates from a woman aged 18 to 35 in good health and CMV-seronegative. Specimen: PBMCs. The chain combines TRBV20-1 with TRBJ1-2, with D unresolved. CDR3 region: CSALTPYGYTF. In nucleotides, the CDR3 is TGCAGTGCTTTGACACCGTATGGCTACACCTTC.